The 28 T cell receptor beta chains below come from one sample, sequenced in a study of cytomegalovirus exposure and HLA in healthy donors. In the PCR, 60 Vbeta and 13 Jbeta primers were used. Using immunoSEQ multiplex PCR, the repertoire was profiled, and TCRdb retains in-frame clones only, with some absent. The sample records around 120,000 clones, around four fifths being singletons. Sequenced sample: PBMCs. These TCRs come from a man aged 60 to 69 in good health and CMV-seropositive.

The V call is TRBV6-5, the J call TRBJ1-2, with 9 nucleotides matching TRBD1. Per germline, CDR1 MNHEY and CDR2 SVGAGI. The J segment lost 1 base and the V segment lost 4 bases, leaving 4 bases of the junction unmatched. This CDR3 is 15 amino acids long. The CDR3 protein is CASSLETGGNYGYTF. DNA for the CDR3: TGTGCCAGCAGTTTAGAGACAGGGGGTAACTATGGCTACACCTTC.

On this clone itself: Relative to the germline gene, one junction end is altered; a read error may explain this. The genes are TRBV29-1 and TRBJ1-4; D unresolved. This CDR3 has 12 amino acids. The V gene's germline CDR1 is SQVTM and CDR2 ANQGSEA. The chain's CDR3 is CSVEDRGAAQRF. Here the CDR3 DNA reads TGCAGCGTTGAAGATCGAGGCGCTGCACAACGCTTT.

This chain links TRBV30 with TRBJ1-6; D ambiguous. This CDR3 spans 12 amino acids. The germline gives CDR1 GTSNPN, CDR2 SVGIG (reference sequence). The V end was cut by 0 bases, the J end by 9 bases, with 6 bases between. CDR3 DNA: TGTGCCTGGAGTGTTATTTCTTCACCCCTCCACTTT. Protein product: CAWSVISSPLHF.

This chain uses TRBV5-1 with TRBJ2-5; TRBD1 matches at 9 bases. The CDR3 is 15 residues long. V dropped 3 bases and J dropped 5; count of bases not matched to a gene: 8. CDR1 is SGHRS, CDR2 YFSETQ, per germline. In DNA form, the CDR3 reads TGCGCCAGCAGCTCCTTTGGGACAGGGTGGGAGACCCAGTACTTC. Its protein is CASSSFGTGWETQYF.

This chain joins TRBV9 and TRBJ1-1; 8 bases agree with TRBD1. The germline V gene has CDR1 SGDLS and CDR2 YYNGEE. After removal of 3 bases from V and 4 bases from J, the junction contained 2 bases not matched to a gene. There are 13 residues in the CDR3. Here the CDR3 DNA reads TGTGCCAGCAGCGGGACAGGGAGCACTGAAGCTTTCTTT. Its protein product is CASSGTGSTEAFF.

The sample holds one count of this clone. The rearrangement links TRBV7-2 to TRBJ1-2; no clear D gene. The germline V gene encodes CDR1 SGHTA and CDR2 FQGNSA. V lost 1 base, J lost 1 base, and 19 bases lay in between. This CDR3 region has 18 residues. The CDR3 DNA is TGTGCCAGCAGCTTAGGCCAGAGCAGGAGCGGGTTTAACTATGGCTACACCTTC. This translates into CASSLGQSRSGFNYGYTF.

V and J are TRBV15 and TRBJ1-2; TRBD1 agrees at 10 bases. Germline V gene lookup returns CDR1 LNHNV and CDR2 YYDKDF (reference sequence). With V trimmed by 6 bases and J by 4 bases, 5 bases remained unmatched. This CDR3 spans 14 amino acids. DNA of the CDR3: TGTGCCACCAGTCCGGGACAGGGGTCCTATGGCTACACCTTC. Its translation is CATSPGQGSYGYTF.

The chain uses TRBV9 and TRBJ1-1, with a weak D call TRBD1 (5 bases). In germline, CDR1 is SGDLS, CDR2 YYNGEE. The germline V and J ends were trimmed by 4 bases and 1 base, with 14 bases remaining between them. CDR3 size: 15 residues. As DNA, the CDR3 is TGTGCCAGCAGCCCCCGGGAGGGACGGAACACTGAAGCTTTCTTT. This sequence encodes CASSPREGRNTEAFF.

CDR3 amino acids: CASSEGAGGIEQFF. CDR3 nucleotides: TGTGCCAGCAGTGAAGGAGCGGGAGGTATTGAGCAGTTCTTC. V gene TRBV2 combines with J gene TRBJ2-1, with 9 positions matching TRBD2. The CDR3 length is 14 residues. J lost 9 bases, V lost 1 base, and 4 bases had no gene match. Germline lookup yields CDR1 SNHLY and CDR2 FYNNEI.

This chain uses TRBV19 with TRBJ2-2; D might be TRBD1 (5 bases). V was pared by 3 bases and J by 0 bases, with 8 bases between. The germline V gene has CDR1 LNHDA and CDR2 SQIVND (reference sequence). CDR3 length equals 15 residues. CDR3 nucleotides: TGTGCCAGTAGTATCAGGACACCGAACACCGGGGAGCTGTTTTTT. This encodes CASSIRTPNTGELFF.

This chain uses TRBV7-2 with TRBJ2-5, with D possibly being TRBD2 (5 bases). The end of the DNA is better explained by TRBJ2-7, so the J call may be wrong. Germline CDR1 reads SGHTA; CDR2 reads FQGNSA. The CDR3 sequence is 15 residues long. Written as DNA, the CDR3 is TGTGCCAGCAGCTTATTCGCGGGTGGTTCCTACGAGCAGTACTTC. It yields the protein CASSLFAGGSYEQYF.

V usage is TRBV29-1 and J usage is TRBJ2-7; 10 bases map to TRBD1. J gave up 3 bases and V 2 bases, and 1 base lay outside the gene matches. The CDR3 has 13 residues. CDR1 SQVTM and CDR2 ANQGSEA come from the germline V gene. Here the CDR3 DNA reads TGCAGCGTTGAAAGGGACAGGGGCTACGAGCAGTACTTC. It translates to CSVERDRGYEQYF.

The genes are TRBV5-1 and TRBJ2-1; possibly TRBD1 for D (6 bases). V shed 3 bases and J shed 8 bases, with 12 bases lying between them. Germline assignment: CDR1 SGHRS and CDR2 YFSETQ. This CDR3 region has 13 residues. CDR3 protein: CASSSTGWDEQFF. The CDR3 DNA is TGCGCCAGCAGCTCAACAGGGTGGGATGAGCAGTTCTTC.

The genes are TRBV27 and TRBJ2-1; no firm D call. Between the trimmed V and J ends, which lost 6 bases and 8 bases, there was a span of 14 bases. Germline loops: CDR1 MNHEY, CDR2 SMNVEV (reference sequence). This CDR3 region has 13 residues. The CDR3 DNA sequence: TGTGCCAGCAGACTCCTTCTTTCATATGAGCAGTTCTTC. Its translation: CASRLLLSYEQFF.

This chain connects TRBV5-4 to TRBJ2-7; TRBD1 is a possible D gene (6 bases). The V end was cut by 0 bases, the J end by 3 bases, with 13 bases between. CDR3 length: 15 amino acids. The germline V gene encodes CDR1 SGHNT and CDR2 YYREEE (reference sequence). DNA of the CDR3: TGTGCCAGCAGCTTGGGGCAGGGGTTAATCTACGAGCAGTACTTC. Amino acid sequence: CASSLGQGLIYEQYF.

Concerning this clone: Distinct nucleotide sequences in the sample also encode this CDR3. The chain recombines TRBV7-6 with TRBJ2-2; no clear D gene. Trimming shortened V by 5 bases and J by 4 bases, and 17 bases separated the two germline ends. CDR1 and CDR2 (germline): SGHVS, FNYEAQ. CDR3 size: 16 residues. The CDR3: CASSLPAFPGTGELFF. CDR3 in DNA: TGTGCCAGCAGCCTGCCCGCGTTCCCAGGCACCGGGGAGCTGTTTTTT.

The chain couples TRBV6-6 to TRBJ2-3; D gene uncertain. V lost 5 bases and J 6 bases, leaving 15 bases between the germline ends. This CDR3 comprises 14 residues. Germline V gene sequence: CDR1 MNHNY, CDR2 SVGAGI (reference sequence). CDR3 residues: CASSQQVLGDTQYF. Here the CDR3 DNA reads TGTGCCAGCAGTCAGCAGGTCTTGGGCGATACGCAGTATTTT.

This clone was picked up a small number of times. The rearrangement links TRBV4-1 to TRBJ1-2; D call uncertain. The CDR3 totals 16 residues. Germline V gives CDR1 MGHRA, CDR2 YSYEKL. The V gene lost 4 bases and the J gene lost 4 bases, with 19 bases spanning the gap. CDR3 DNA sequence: TGCGCCAGCAGCCGGGAATACGGGCTTGGAGGCTATGGCTACACCTTC. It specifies CASSREYGLGGYGYTF.

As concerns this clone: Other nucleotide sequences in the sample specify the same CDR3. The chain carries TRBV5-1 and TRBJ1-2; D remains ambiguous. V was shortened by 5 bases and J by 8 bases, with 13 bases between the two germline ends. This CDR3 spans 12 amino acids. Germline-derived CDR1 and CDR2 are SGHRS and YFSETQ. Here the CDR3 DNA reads TGCGCCAGCAGGGCCCAATCCTGGGGCTACACCTTC. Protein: CASRAQSWGYTF.

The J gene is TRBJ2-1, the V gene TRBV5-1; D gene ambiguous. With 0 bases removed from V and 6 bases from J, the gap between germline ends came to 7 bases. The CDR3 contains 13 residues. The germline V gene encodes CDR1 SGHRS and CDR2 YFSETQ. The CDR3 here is CASSLGHPNEQFF. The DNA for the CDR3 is TGCGCCAGCAGCTTGGGACACCCCAATGAGCAGTTCTTC.

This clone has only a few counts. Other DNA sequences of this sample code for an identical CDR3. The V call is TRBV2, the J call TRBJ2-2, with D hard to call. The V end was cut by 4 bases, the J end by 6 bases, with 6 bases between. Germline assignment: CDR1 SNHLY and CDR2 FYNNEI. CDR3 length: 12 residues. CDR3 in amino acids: CASSGDSGELFF. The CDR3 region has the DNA TGTGCCAGCAGTGGAGACTCCGGGGAGCTGTTTTTT.

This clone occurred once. The DNA for the CDR3 is TGTGCCAGCAGTTTCACAGGGGGCAACTATGGCTACACCTTC. It encodes CASSFTGGNYGYTF. The V gene is TRBV6-5, the J gene TRBJ1-2, with 9 bases aligning to TRBD1. Trimming cost V 4 bases and J 2 bases; bases outside gene matches: 2. Germline assignment: CDR1 MNHEY and CDR2 SVGAGI. This CDR3 is built from 14 residues.

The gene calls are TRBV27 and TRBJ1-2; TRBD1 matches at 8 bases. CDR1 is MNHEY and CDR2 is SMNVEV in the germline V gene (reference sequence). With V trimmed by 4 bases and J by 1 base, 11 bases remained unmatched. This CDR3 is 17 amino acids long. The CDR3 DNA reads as TGTGCCAGCAGTTCCTCACTCCGACAGGGGAATAACTATGGCTACACCTTC. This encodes CASSSSLRQGNNYGYTF.

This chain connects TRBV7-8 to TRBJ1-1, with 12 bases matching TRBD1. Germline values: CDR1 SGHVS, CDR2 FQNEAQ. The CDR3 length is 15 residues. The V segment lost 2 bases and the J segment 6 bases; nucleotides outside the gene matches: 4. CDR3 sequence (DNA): TGTGCCAGCAGCTTATTGGGACAGGGGGCTTCTGAAGCTTTCTTT. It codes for CASSLLGQGASEAFF.

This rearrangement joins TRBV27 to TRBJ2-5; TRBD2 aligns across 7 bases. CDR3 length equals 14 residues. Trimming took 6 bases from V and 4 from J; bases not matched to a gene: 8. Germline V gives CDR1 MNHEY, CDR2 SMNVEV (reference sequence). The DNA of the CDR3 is TGTGCCAGCAGGCAAACTAGCGCCCCAGAGACCCAGTACTTC. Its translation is CASRQTSAPETQYF.

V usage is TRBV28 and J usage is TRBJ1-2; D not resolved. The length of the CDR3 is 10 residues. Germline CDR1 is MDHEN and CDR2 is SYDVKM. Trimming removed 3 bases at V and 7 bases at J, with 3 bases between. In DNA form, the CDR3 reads TGTGCCAGCAGTTTTCGTGGCTACACCTTC. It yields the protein CASSFRGYTF.

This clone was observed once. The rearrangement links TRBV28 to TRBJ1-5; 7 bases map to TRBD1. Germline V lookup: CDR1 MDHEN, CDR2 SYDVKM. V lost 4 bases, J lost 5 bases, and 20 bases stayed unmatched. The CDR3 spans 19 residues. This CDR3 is CASSSRFYYRGPRHQPQHF. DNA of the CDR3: TGTGCCAGCAGTTCCCGTTTTTATTACAGGGGCCCCCGGCATCAGCCCCAGCATTTT.

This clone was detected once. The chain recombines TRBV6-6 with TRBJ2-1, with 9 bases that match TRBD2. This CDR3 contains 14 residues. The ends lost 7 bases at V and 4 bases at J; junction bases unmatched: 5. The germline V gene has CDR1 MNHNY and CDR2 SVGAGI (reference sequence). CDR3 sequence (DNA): TGTGCCAGCACCCAGACTAGCGGATACAATGAGCAGTTCTTC. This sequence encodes CASTQTSGYNEQFF.